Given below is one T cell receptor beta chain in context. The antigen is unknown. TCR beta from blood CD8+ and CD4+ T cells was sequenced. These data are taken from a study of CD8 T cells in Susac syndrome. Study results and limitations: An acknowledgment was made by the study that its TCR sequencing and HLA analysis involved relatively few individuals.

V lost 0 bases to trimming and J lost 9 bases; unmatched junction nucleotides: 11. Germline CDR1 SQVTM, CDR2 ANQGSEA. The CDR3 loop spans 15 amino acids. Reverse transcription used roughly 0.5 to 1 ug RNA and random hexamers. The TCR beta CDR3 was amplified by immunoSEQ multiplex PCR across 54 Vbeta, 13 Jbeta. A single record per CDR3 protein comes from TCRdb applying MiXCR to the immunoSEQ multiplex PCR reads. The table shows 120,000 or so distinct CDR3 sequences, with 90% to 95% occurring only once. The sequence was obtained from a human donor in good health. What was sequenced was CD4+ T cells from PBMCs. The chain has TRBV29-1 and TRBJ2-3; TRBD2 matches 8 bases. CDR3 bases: TGCAGCGTTGAAGATCGGGTGGCGGGAGGTGCGACGCAGTATTTT. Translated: CSVEDRVAGGATQYF.